The 22 T cell receptor beta chains below come from one sample, sequenced in a study of cytomegalovirus exposure and HLA in healthy donors. Profiling relied on immunoSEQ multiplex PCR, and the TCRdb table lists in-frame clones only, not all of them. The repertoire includes approximately 76,000 clones, nearly 95% of them detected once, and approximately 2% sits in the top ten. The sequenced sample consisted of PBMCs. Receptors were obtained from a woman between 18 and 30 years old in good health and CMV-seronegative.

The CDR3: CATSRTQGFGEKLFF. Here the CDR3 DNA reads TGTGCCACCAGCAGAACACAGGGTTTTGGCGAAAAACTGTTTTTT. The chain recombines TRBV15 with TRBJ1-4; a weak D match, TRBD1 (6 bases). This CDR3 has 15 amino acids. Germline V gene data show CDR1 as LNHNV and CDR2 as YYDKDF (reference sequence). Trimming stripped 2 bases from V and 8 bases from J, with 15 bases between.

The chain couples TRBV7-2 to TRBJ2-7, with TRBD1 as a possible D gene (7 bases). Trimming stripped 3 bases from V and 6 bases from J, with 18 bases between. From germline, CDR1 is SGHTA and CDR2 FQGNSA. This CDR3 contains 15 residues. As DNA, the CDR3 is TGTGCCAGCAGCTTCGGGTCACTTCAGGGGGGCGAGCAGTACTTC. The encoded protein is CASSFGSLQGGEQYF.

The V gene is TRBV5-1, the J gene TRBJ1-2; D is unresolved. The CDR3 is 15 residues long. CDR1 SGHRS and CDR2 YFSETQ come from the germline V gene. Deletions cut 0 bases from V and 4 bases from J, with 13 bases between. The chain's CDR3 is CASSLETGFGYGYTF. CDR3 in DNA: TGCGCCAGCAGCTTGGAAACGGGGTTCGGCTATGGCTACACCTTC.

The chain joins TRBV7-9 to TRBJ2-3; D gene ambiguous. The V end was cut by 4 bases, the J end by 7 bases, with 9 bases between. The CDR3 consists of 12 residues. CDR1 is SEHNR and CDR2 is FQNEAQ in the germline V gene (reference sequence). For the CDR3, the DNA is TGTGCCAGCAGCTCACAGTTGAATACGCAGTATTTT. Residues: CASSSQLNTQYF.

This chain connects TRBV9 to TRBJ2-3, with D possibly TRBD1 on 6 matching bases. This CDR3 has 15 residues. Trimming left V 4 bases short and J 3 bases short, with 15 bases between. Germline values: CDR1 SGDLS, CDR2 YYNGEE. The CDR3 DNA is TGTGCCAGCAGCCCCACGGCAGGGGTTACAGATACGCAGTATTTT. This sequence encodes CASSPTAGVTDTQYF.

The gene calls are TRBV6-6 and TRBJ1-2; D not certain. V lost 8 bases and J lost 3, with 19 bases in between. Germline V gene data show CDR1 as MNHNY and CDR2 as SVGAGI (reference sequence). This CDR3 is 15 amino acids long. For the CDR3, the DNA is TGTGCCAGCTCCGAGGGTTATACTCTGGACTATGGCTACACCTTC. Its protein product is CASSEGYTLDYGYTF.

This chain connects TRBV10-2 to TRBJ1-1; 7 bases agree with TRBD1. The ends lost 6 bases at V and 6 bases at J; junction bases unmatched: 1. Germline V gene data show CDR1 as WSHSY and CDR2 as SAAADI. This CDR3 comprises 11 residues. The CDR3 protein is CASRQGPEAFF. Written as DNA, the CDR3 is TGCGCCAGCAGACAGGGGCCTGAAGCTTTCTTT.

V is TRBV4-2 and J is TRBJ2-3; TRBD2 matches 7 bases. This CDR3 contains 16 residues. Germline CDR1 and CDR2: LGHNA and YNFKEQ. Trimming removed 0 bases from V and 1 base from J; junction bases left unmatched: 4. This CDR3 reads CASSQELTSRTDTQYF. The DNA of the CDR3 is TGTGCCAGCAGCCAAGAGCTGACTAGCCGCACAGATACGCAGTATTTT.

This chain uses TRBV10-3 with TRBJ2-1; maybe TRBD1 (5 bases). Germline V gene sequence: CDR1 ENHRY, CDR2 SYGVKD. The CDR3 covers 13 residues. The V end lost 9 bases, the J end lost 6 bases, and 15 bases lay between the germline ends. As DNA, the CDR3 is TGTGCCATTGGGATTCCCCAGGGCAATGAGCAGTTCTTC. It translates to CAIGIPQGNEQFF.

This clone was picked up one time. The chain is built from TRBV4-1 and TRBJ2-7; TRBD2 might be the D (6 bases). Trimming removed 3 bases from V and 5 bases from J, with 14 bases in between. This CDR3 is built from 14 residues. CDR1 and CDR2 (germline): MGHRA, YSYEKL. CDR3 amino acids: CASSHGGKGNEQYF. For the CDR3, the DNA is TGCGCCAGCAGCCATGGGGGGAAGGGAAACGAGCAGTACTTC.

This chain links TRBV18 with TRBJ2-3; the D gene is possibly TRBD1 (6 bases). Germline V CDR1 and CDR2: KGHSH, LQKENI. The CDR3 runs to 14 residues. The V and J ends lost 6 bases and 1 base respectively, with 11 bases between them. CDR3 loop: CASSGAGGTDTQYF. Written as DNA, the CDR3 is TGTGCCAGCTCCGGCGCAGGGGGCACAGATACGCAGTATTTT.

J is TRBJ1-5 and V is TRBV6-5, with 7 positions matching TRBD1. V dropped 5 bases and J dropped 7; count of bases not matched to a gene: 8. CDR1 and CDR2 from the germline V gene are MNHEY and SVGAGI. This CDR3 spans 14 amino acids. Written as DNA, the CDR3 is TGTGCCAGCAGTACCGACAGGGAACGGCAGCCCCAGCATTTT. Amino acids: CASSTDRERQPQHF.

This chain joins TRBV19 and TRBJ1-2, with TRBD1 matching over 7 bases. Germline assignment: CDR1 LNHDA and CDR2 SQIVND (reference sequence). The CDR3 consists of 12 residues. The J segment lost 6 bases and the V segment lost 5 bases, leaving 3 bases of the junction unmatched. The CDR3, as DNA: TGTGCCAGTAGTGAGACAGGGAATGGCTACACCTTC. Amino acids: CASSETGNGYTF.

The V and J genes are TRBV9 and TRBJ1-2; weak D call: TRBD1 (5 bases). The germline V gene encodes CDR1 SGDLS and CDR2 YYNGEE. The CDR3 spans 17 residues. With 0 bases removed from V and 12 bases from J, the gap between germline ends came to 27 bases. The CDR3 protein is CASSVDPSLGYGGGNTF. CDR3 nucleotides: TGTGCCAGCAGCGTAGATCCGAGTTTAGGCTACGGGGGTGGGAACACCTTC. Using reference TRBV9 and TRBJ1-2 for the parts outside the CDR3, the full variable domain is DSGVTQTPKHLITATGQRVTLRCSPRSGDLSVYWYQQSLDQGLQFLIQYYNGEERAKGNILERFSAQQFPDLHSELNLSSLELGDSALYFCASSVDPSLGYGGGNTFGSGTRLTVV.

The chain combines TRBV5-6 with TRBJ2-1; 10 nucleotides agree with TRBD2. The germline gives CDR1 SGHDT, CDR2 YYEEEE. The CDR3 has 15 residues. Trimming took 4 bases from V and 8 from J; bases not matched to a gene: 9. This CDR3 reads CASSRLAGVLDEQFF. Here the CDR3 DNA reads TGTGCCAGCAGCCGCCTAGCGGGGGTTCTCGATGAGCAGTTCTTC.

The V call is TRBV2, the J call TRBJ2-7; the match to TRBD2 covers 12 bases. J lost 5 bases, V lost 3 bases, and 5 bases had no gene match. The CDR3 runs 15 residues. The V gene's germline CDR1 is SNHLY and CDR2 FYNNEI. CDR3 sequence reads: CASSDPSGRVHEQYF. Written as DNA, the CDR3 is TGTGCCAGCAGTGATCCTAGCGGGAGGGTGCACGAGCAGTACTTC.

V is TRBV5-1 and J is TRBJ2-3; D might be TRBD2 (6 bases). Trimming left V 0 bases short and J 4 bases short, with 9 bases between. CDR3 length equals 14 residues. Germline V gene lookup returns CDR1 SGHRS and CDR2 YFSETQ. Here the CDR3 reads CASSLAGLPDTQYF. The CDR3 DNA sequence: TGCGCCAGCAGCTTGGCGGGACTTCCAGATACGCAGTATTTT.

This sequence joins TRBV6-5 and TRBJ1-3; D unclear. The CDR3 loop spans 15 amino acids. Trimming removed 6 bases from V and 0 bases from J, with 12 bases in between. Germline lookup yields CDR1 MNHEY and CDR2 SVGAGI. Here the CDR3 reads CASSSVPLSGNTIYF. CDR3 DNA: TGTGCCAGCAGCTCCGTCCCTCTCTCTGGAAACACCATATATTTT.

This clone showed up just once. This chain joins TRBV2 and TRBJ1-2, with D possibly matching TRBD1 (5 bases). CDR3 length: 18 residues. V lost 6 bases and J lost 2, with 25 bases in between. CDR1 SNHLY and CDR2 FYNNEI come from the germline V gene. The CDR3 loop is CASSEDLFWTLNNYGYTF. CDR3 nucleotide sequence: TGTGCCAGCAGCGAGGACCTCTTCTGGACACTGAACAACTATGGCTACACCTTC.

This clone was counted a single time. The CDR3 DNA is TGTGCCAGCATCGGGGCGGGGACAGGGGCTCAGCCCCAGCATTTT. Amino acids: CASIGAGTGAQPQHF. The chain links TRBV6-1 to TRBJ1-5; 10 bases are shared with TRBD1. Germline V gives CDR1 MNHNS, CDR2 SASEGT. J lost 6 bases, V lost 7 bases, and 9 bases had no gene match. The CDR3 covers 15 residues.

This clone was seen just once. This rearrangement joins TRBV6-1 to TRBJ2-7; a possible D gene is TRBD1 (6 bases). This CDR3 is built from 13 residues. Germline lookup yields CDR1 MNHNS and CDR2 SASEGT. V was cut by 6 bases and J by 3 bases, with 12 bases left in between. CDR3 in amino acids: CASRNTGFYEQYF. DNA of the CDR3: TGTGCCAGCAGGAACACAGGGTTCTACGAGCAGTACTTC.

This chain joins TRBV29-1 and TRBJ2-1; 7 bases agree with TRBD2. The V gene's germline CDR1 is SQVTM and CDR2 ANQGSEA. The J segment lost 4 bases and the V segment lost 3 bases, leaving 6 bases of the junction unmatched. CDR3 length equals 14 residues. The CDR3 loop is CSVDPSGMYNEQFF. The CDR3 DNA follows: TGCAGCGTTGACCCCAGCGGGATGTACAATGAGCAGTTCTTC.